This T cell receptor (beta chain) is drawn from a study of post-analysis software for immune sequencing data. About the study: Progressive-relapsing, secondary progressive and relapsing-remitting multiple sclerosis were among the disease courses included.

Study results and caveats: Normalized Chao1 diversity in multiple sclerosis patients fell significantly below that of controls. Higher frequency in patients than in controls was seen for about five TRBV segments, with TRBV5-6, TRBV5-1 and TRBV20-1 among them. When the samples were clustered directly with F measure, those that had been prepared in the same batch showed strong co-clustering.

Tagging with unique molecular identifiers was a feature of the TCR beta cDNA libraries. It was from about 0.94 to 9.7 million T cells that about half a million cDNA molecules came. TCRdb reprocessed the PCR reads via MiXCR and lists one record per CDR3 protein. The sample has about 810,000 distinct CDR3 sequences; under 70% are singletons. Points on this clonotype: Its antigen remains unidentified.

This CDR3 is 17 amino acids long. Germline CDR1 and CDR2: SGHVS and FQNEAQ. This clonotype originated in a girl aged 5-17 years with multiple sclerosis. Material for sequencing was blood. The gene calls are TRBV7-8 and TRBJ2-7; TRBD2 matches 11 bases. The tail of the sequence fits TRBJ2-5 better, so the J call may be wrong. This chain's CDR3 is CASSLVLAGGGRETQYF. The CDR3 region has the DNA TGTGCCAGCAGCTTAGTGTTAGCGGGGGGGGGTCGGGAGACCCAGTACTTC.